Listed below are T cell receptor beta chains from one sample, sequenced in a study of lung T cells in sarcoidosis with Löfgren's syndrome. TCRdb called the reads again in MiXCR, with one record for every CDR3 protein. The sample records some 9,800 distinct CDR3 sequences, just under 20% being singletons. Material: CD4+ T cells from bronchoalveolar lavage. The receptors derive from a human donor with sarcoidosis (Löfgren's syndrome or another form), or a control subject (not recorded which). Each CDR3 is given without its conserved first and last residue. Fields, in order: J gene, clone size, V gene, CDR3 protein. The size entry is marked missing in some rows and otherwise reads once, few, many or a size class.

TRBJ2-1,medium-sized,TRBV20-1,SASQAGAYNEQF
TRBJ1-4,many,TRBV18,ASSPNVQGAGEKLF
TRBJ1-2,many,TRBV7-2,ASSPQGQLNYGYT
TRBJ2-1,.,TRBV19,ASSIRGEQF
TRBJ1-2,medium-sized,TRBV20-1,SASRQGSFGYT
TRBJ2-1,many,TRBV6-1,ASTFGGGGSYNEQF
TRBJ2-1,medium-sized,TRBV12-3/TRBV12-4,ASSLVAGEQF
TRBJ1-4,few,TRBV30,AWGTGTNEKLF
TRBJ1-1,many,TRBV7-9,ASSSPGPDLMNTEAF
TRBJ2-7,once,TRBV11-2,ASSSSLAGDKYEQY